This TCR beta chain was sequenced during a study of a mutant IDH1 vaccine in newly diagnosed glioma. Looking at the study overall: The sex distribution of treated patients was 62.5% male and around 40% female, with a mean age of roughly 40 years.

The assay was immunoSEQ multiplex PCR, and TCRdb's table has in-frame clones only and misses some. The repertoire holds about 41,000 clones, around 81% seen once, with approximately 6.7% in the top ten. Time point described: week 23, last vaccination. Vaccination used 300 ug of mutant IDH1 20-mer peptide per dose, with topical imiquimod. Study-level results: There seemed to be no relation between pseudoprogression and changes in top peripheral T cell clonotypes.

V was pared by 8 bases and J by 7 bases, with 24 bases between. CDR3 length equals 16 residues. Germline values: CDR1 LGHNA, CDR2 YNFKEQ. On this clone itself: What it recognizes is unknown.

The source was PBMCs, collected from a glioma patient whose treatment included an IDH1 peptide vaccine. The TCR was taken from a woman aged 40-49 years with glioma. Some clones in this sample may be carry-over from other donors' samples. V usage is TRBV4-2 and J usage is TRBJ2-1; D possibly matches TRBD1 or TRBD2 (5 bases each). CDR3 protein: CASGGGVGFVRNEQFF. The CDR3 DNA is TGTGCCAGCGGTGGGGGTGTTGGGTTCGTGAGGAATGAGCAGTTCTTC.